The T cell receptor beta chain under discussion was sequenced for a study of cytomegalovirus exposure and HLA in healthy donors. Overall study results and limits: Apart from CMV serostatus, no immune exposure information was available. With further analysis later on, most CMV-associated TCR beta chains appeared HLA-restricted.

Germline CDR1 MGHRA, CDR2 YSYEKL. The CDR3 is 15 amino acids. V lost 0 bases to trimming and J lost 6 bases, with 12 bases between them. PCR involved 60 Vbeta and 13 Jbeta primers. Measured with immunoSEQ multiplex PCR; TCRdb has only the in-frame clones, and not every one. The sample includes tens of thousands of clones, about 73% of them seen just once. In regard to this clone: The antigen is not known.

The V gene is TRBV4-1, the J gene TRBJ1-5, with TRBD1 as a possible D gene (5 bases). Sequencing was done on a sample of PBMCs. The sequence came from a middle-aged man in good health and CMV-seronegative. CDR3 sequence (DNA): TGCGCCAGCAGCCAAGACGGTCAGGGCGGTCAGCCCCAGCATTTT. Residues: CASSQDGQGGQPQHF.